The clone carrying this T cell receptor beta chain was counted many times. The antigen remains unidentified. Bulk TCR library preparation followed previously described methods with listed TCR primers. One entry per CDR3 protein results from TCRdb running MiXCR on the PCR reads. The data contain more than 450,000 distinct CDR3 sequences, roughly 24% of them singletons. This sample was taken from a study of molecular identifiers for immune sequencing clone quantification. In the study overall: Across replicate runs, RNA obtained from about 19,000 or 110,000 naive CD8 cells was divided into five, with four undergoing sequencing. Study observations and caveats: Among effectors, clones above 20 RNA copies held over 99% of molecules; among naive cells, under 1%.

Based on a CD8+CD4-CCR7+CD45RA+ profile, naive CD8 T cells were sorted. The sequence derives from a human donor in good health. Some libraries in this study had Jurkat cell RNA spiked in. What was sequenced was naive CD8+ T cells from blood, with Jurkat cell RNA spiked in. Subset specified: FACS-sorted CD8+CD4-CCR7+CD45RA+ naive T cells.

This CDR3 reads CASSSFGSAGGYEQYF. The CDR3 DNA sequence: TGTGCCAGCAGCTCCTTCGGATCAGCGGGGGGTTACGAGCAGTACTTC. The V and J genes are TRBV7-2 and TRBJ2-7, with 9 bases fitting TRBD2. The CDR3 sequence is 16 residues long. With 4 bases clipped from V and 4 bases from J, the junction kept 11 bases outside the gene matches. The germline CDR1 and CDR2 sequences are SGHTA and FQGNSA.